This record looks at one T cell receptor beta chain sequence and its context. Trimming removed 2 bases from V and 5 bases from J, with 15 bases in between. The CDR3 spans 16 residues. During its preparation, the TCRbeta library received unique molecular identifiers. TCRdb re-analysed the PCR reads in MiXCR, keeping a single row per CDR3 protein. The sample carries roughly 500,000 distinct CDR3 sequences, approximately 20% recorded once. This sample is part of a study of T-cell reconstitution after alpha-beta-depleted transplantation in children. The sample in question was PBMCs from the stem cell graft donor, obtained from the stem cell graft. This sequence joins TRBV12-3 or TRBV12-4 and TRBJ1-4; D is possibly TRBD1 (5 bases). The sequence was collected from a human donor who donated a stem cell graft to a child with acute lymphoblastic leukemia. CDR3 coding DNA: TGTGCCAGCAGTTTAAGGTTGGGACGTGGGAATGAAAAACTGTTTTTT. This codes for CASSLRLGRGNEKLFF.